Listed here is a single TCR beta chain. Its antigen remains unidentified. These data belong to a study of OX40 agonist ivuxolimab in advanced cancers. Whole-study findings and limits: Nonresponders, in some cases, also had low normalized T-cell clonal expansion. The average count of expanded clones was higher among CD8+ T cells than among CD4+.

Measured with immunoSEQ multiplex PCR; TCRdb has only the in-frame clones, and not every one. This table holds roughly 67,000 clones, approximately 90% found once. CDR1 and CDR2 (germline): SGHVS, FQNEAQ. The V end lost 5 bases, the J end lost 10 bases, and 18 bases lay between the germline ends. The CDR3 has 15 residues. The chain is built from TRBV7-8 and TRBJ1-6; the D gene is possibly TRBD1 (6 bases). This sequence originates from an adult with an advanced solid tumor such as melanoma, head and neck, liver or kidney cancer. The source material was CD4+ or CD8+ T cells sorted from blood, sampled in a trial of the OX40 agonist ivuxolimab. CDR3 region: CASSPSTGFGSPLHF. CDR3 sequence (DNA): TGTGCCAGCAGCCCATCGACAGGCTTCGGATCACCCCTCCACTTT.